These 25 T cell receptor beta chains originate from one sample sequenced in a study of T cells in Graves' hyperthyroidism and ophthalmopathy. TCR beta CDR3 region amplification was performed from RNA transcripts. RT-PCR in the first round (using the HTBI primer set) targeted the TCR CDR3. Each CDR3 protein is one row after TCRdb ran MiXCR on the multiplex PCR reads. The sample lists around 300,000 distinct CDR3 sequences; about an eighth were seen once. The sequenced material came from blood. These receptors all come from a woman in her thirties with Graves' hyperthyroidism that later progressed to Graves' ophthalmopathy.

This clonotype has just a few counts. The V and J genes are TRBV27 and TRBJ2-1; 12 bases agree with TRBD1. The length of the CDR3 is 15 residues. J gave up 7 bases and V 5 bases, and 6 bases lay outside the gene matches. CDR1 and CDR2 (germline): MNHEY, SMNVEV (reference sequence). This CDR3 reads CASSVRDRGRNEQFF. The CDR3 DNA sequence: TGTGCCAGCAGTGTCCGGGACAGGGGGCGGAATGAGCAGTTCTTC.

To note about this clonotype: This may be a read error: a much more frequent sequence differs by one nucleotide. V is TRBV7-2 and J is TRBJ2-1, with 9 bases identical to TRBD1. The length of the CDR3 is 14 residues. CDR1 is SGHTA, CDR2 FQGNSA, per germline. After removal of 6 bases from V and 5 bases from J, the junction contained 5 bases not matched to a gene. The CDR3 here is CASRLGQGHNEQFF. The CDR3 bases are TGTGCCAGCAGACTGGGACAGGGACACAATGAGCAGTTCTTC. Supplemented by reference TRBV7-2 and TRBJ2-1, the full variable domain reads GAGVSQSPSNKVTEKGKDVELRCDPISGHTALYWYRQSLGQGLEFLIYFQGNSAPDKSGLPSDRFSAERTGGSVSTLTIQRTQQEDSAVYLCASRLGQGHNEQFFGPGTRLTVL.

This clonotype was observed many times. This sequence joins TRBV6-1 and TRBJ2-7, with TRBD2 identical over 12 bases. The V segment lost 2 bases and the J segment 2 bases; nucleotides outside the gene matches: 4. Germline CDR1 and CDR2: MNHNS and SASEGT. There are 16 residues in the CDR3. DNA for the CDR3: TGTGCCAGCAGTGAACCCGGACTAGCGGGACCCTACGAGCAGTACTTC. This gives the protein CASSEPGLAGPYEQYF.

This clonotype was seen ten or more times. The chain uses TRBV11-2 and TRBJ2-5; D is ambiguous. V was trimmed by 5 bases and J by 5 bases, leaving 3 bases between them. Per the germline V gene, CDR1 is SGHAT and CDR2 is FQNNGV. This CDR3 has 10 residues. In DNA form, the CDR3 reads TGTGCCAGCAGCGTCGAGACCCAGTACTTC. It is translated as CASSVETQYF.

V is TRBV4-2 and J is TRBJ2-7; 9 bases line up with TRBD2. The length of the CDR3 is 18 residues. CDR1 and CDR2 (germline): LGHNA, YNFKEQ. With 1 base clipped from V and 4 bases from J, the junction kept 14 bases outside the gene matches. The CDR3 protein is CASSQVEAGGGLQYEQYF. CDR3 DNA: TGTGCCAGCAGCCAAGTGGAAGCGGGGGGCGGACTACAGTACGAGCAGTACTTC.

In this sample, this clonotype turned up many times. This chain joins TRBV2 and TRBJ2-7; TRBD1 is a possible D gene (6 bases). The germline CDR1 and CDR2 sequences are SNHLY and FYNNEI. This CDR3 spans 13 amino acids. With 5 bases removed from V and 6 bases from J, the gap between germline ends came to 14 bases. CDR3 sequence (DNA): TGTGCCAGCAGTATGACCAGGGGACGCGAGCAGTACTTC. This sequence encodes CASSMTRGREQYF.

This clonotype showed up many times. The CDR3 spells CASSSSGPTTQYF. The CDR3 coding sequence is TGTGCCAGCAGCTCCTCCGGGCCTACCACGCAGTATTTT. V gene TRBV5-5 combines with J gene TRBJ2-3; D is ambiguous. Per germline, CDR1 SGHKS and CDR2 YYEKEE (reference sequence). Trimming stripped 3 bases from V and 9 bases from J, with 14 bases between. CDR3 length: 13 amino acids.

This clonotype was found a few times. A read error may produce the germline difference seen at one junction end. The genes are TRBV9 and TRBJ1-5, with D possibly being TRBD1 (5 bases). Germline V gene lookup returns CDR1 SGDLS and CDR2 YYNGEE. The CDR3 is made up of 15 amino acids. The CDR3 sequence: CASSADSGSSQPLHF. In nucleotides, the CDR3 is TGTGCCAGCAGCGCAGATTCAGGGAGCTCTCAGCCCCTGCATTTT.

V gene TRBV29-1 combines with J gene TRBJ1-4, with a possible D match to TRBD1 (5 bases). This CDR3 has 12 amino acids. Germline V gives CDR1 SQVTM, CDR2 ANQGSEA. Trimming removed 6 bases from V and 10 bases from J, with 15 bases in between. The CDR3 loop is CSVIGTYGKLFF. CDR3 sequence (DNA): TGCAGCGTCATAGGGACCTACGGAAAACTGTTTTTT.

Turning to this clonotype: It may be a read error: a sequence one base away is much more abundant. The CDR3 DNA sequence: TGTGCCAGTAGGATAGTGGCGGAGAGCTCCTACAATGAGCAGTTCTTC. Translation gives CASRIVAESSYNEQFF. V gene TRBV19 combines with J gene TRBJ2-1, with D unresolved. Germline CDR1 and CDR2: LNHDA and SQIVND (reference sequence). The CDR3 consists of 16 residues.

This clonotype was picked up many times. The chain uses TRBV7-6 and TRBJ2-3; perhaps TRBD2 as D (6 bases). CDR1 and CDR2 (germline): SGHVS, FNYEAQ. This CDR3 has 15 residues. Trimming pared 1 base from V and 5 bases from J, leaving 13 bases between. This chain's CDR3 is CASSLDGGTRDTQYF. The CDR3 DNA reads as TGTGCCAGCAGCTTAGATGGCGGGACCCGAGATACGCAGTATTTT.

This clonotype was seen repeatedly, ten times or more. The genes are TRBV19 and TRBJ2-7; 13 nucleotides line up with TRBD2. With 9 bases clipped from V and 0 bases from J, the junction kept 2 bases outside the gene matches. From germline, CDR1 is LNHDA and CDR2 SQIVND (reference sequence). There are 14 residues in the CDR3. CDR3 coding DNA: TGTGCCAGCCGGACTAGCGGGAGCTCCTACGAGCAGTACTTC. This sequence encodes CASRTSGSSYEQYF.

The rearrangement uses TRBV6-4 and TRBJ2-7, with 9 positions matching TRBD1. The CDR3 runs to 13 residues. After removal of 9 bases from V and 1 base from J, the junction contained 4 bases not matched to a gene. CDR1 MRHNA and CDR2 SNTAGT come from the germline V gene. The CDR3 sequence: CARGTGNSYEQYF. The CDR3 coding sequence is TGTGCCAGGGGGACAGGGAATTCCTACGAGCAGTACTTC.

This clonotype showed up just a few times. The chain combines TRBV10-3 with TRBJ1-3, with no clear D. The V and J ends lost 7 bases and 4 bases respectively, with 11 bases between them. Germline lookup yields CDR1 ENHRY and CDR2 SYGVKD. CDR3 length: 13 amino acids. CDR3 sequence reads: CAITQAGGNTIYF. In nucleotides, the CDR3 is TGTGCCATCACCCAGGCGGGGGGAAACACCATATATTTT.

With regard to this clonotype: A clone one base away is much larger, so this may be a read error. V usage is TRBV20-1 and J usage is TRBJ1-1; D unresolved. V lost 3 bases and J lost 7, with 9 bases in between. The CDR3 covers 11 residues. The germline V gene encodes CDR1 DFQATT and CDR2 SNEGSKA (reference sequence). As DNA, the CDR3 is TGCAGTGCTAGCTCCGAGGTTGAAGCTTTCTTT. It encodes CSASSEVEAFF.

This clonotype appeared many times. The chain carries TRBV28 and TRBJ2-7; 10 bases fit TRBD1. V lost 2 bases and J lost 0; bases outside the gene matches: 1. The CDR3 spans 15 residues. Germline V gives CDR1 MDHEN, CDR2 SYDVKM. CDR3 DNA: TGTGCCAGCAGTTTACGGGACAGGGGCTCCTACGAGCAGTACTTC. Its translation: CASSLRDRGSYEQYF.

On this clonotype: A much larger clone lies a single base off, so this may be a read error. The J gene is TRBJ2-1, the V gene TRBV4-1; no clear D. The CDR3 contains 14 residues. V lost 7 bases and J 13 bases, leaving 23 bases between the germline ends. Germline V gene lookup returns CDR1 MGHRA and CDR2 YSYEKL. The CDR3 nucleotides are TGCGCCAGCACTGCCGGCCCTAATGAGGAGACCCAGTTCTTC. This gives the protein CASTAGPNEETQFF.

This clonotype was seen ten or more times. This chain connects TRBV6-1 to TRBJ2-7, with D possibly TRBD1 on 5 matching bases. CDR1 is MNHNS and CDR2 is SASEGT in the germline V gene. The germline V and J ends were trimmed by 0 bases and 0 bases, with 12 bases remaining between them. The CDR3 totals 16 residues. Written as DNA, the CDR3 is TGTGCCAGCAGTGAAGCGGGCCAGACAGACTCCTACGAGCAGTACTTC. Amino acids: CASSEAGQTDSYEQYF.

Many counts were recorded for this clonotype. V and J are TRBV28 and TRBJ1-1; no clear D. The ends were cut back, 3 bases at V and 5 bases at J, with 16 bases in the middle. There are 15 residues in the CDR3. The germline V gene encodes CDR1 MDHEN and CDR2 SYDVKM. The CDR3 DNA reads TGTGCCAGCAGTTTCGTTCGATCCGGAGGGACTGAAGCTTTCTTT. Its translation is CASSFVRSGGTEAFF.

This clonotype was observed many times. The rearrangement joins TRBV6-1 to TRBJ1-4; D remains ambiguous. CDR3 length: 12 residues. V was cut by 10 bases and J by 6 bases, with 12 bases left in between. Germline CDR1 reads MNHNS; CDR2 reads SASEGT. DNA for the CDR3: TGTGCCACCTCGGGATCCGATGAAAAACTGTTTTTT. This translates into CATSGSDEKLFF.

The chain uses TRBV9 and TRBJ2-7, with 14 bases matching TRBD2. The trim removed 4 bases at V and 4 bases at J, leaving 13 bases unmatched. Germline-derived CDR1 and CDR2 are SGDLS and YYNGEE. There are 18 residues in the CDR3. The CDR3 nucleotides are TGTGCCAGCAGCCCTAGCCATTATGGGACTAGCGGGGGTTACGAGCAGTACTTC. Its translation is CASSPSHYGTSGGYEQYF.

This clonotype was counted only a few times. This chain joins TRBV4-3 and TRBJ2-6; D uncertain. This CDR3 contains 17 residues. Germline V lookup: CDR1 LGHNA, CDR2 YSLEER. Trimming cost V 0 bases and J 0 bases, with 9 bases left between them. DNA for the CDR3: TGCGCCAGCAGCCAAGAGAGGTACTACTCTGGGGCCAACGTCCTGACTTTC. Translating it yields CASSQERYYSGANVLTF.

This clonotype appeared once. The chain carries TRBV7-9 and TRBJ2-3, with TRBD1 matching over 8 bases. This CDR3 is built from 15 residues. CDR1 SEHNR and CDR2 FQNEAQ come from the germline V gene (reference sequence). V lost 3 bases to trimming and J lost 11 bases; unmatched junction nucleotides: 13. The CDR3 protein is CASSLTGASSYQQYF. CDR3 DNA sequence: TGTGCCAGCAGCTTGACAGGGGCCAGTTCTTATCAGCAGTATTTT.

Ten or more counts support this clonotype. This sequence joins TRBV20-1 and TRBJ2-7; either TRBD1 or TRBD2 may supply D (5 bases each). Looked up from germline, CDR1 is DFQATT and CDR2 is SNEGSKA (reference sequence). This CDR3 has 14 residues. The germline V and J ends were trimmed by 5 bases and 0 bases, with 14 bases remaining between them. The chain's CDR3 is CSAGGPRSSYEQYF. CDR3 coding DNA: TGCAGTGCTGGGGGACCCAGGAGCTCCTACGAGCAGTACTTC.

This clonotype was found many times. This chain uses TRBV20-1 with TRBJ2-1; TRBD1 matches at 10 bases. The CDR3 contains 13 residues. Germline V gene lookup returns CDR1 DFQATT and CDR2 SNEGSKA (reference sequence). V lost 6 bases and J lost 7; bases outside the gene matches: 6. CDR3 region: CSAPGQGKNEQFF. The CDR3 DNA reads TGCAGTGCACCGGGACAGGGGAAGAATGAGCAGTTCTTC.